The T cell receptor beta chain described here comes from a study of cytomegalovirus exposure and HLA in healthy donors. The CDR3 runs to 15 residues. With 4 bases removed from V and 5 bases from J, the gap between germline ends came to 18 bases. The germline CDR1 and CDR2 sequences are SGHRS and YFSETQ. Study conclusions and caveats: Being productive about 87% or about 30% of the time was typical of most TCR beta V segments in an earlier analysis.

The PCR was carried out with 60 Vbeta primers and 13 Jbeta primers. Measured with immunoSEQ multiplex PCR; TCRdb has only the in-frame clones, and not every one. The data contain 200,000 or so clones, around 70% of them singletons. Details on this clone: The antigen remains unidentified. Other nucleotide sequences in the sample specify the same CDR3.

The sequenced sample consisted of PBMCs. This chain uses TRBV5-1 with TRBJ1-2; no reliable D call. The TCR sequence derives from a man aged 35-49 years in good health and CMV-seropositive. CDR3 DNA: TGCGCCAGCAGCCGCTCGGGAACAGACTCATATGGCTACACCTTC. Encoded protein: CASSRSGTDSYGYTF.